What follows describes a single T cell receptor (beta chain). Its antigen is unidentified. Produced via immunoSEQ multiplex PCR; TCRdb's table is partial and in-frame only. In the table there are more than 85,000 clones, roughly 83% of which are singletons. This sample was taken from a study of T cell responses to AZD1222 COVID-19 vaccine. Findings and caveats of the study: A mostly white British donor set with more females was recruited, and clonal diversity was possibly underestimated.

The germline CDR1 and CDR2 sequences are MGHRA and YSYEKL. The CDR3 consists of 15 residues. J was trimmed by 4 bases and V by 1 base; bases with no gene match: 6. This chain uses TRBV4-1 with TRBJ1-1; TRBD1 agrees at 7 bases. Sequencing used peripheral blood, obtained on day 0 of AZD1222 vaccination. This TCR came from an adult in good health. The CDR3 loop reads CASSQGEGAGTEAFF. The CDR3 DNA reads as TGCGCCAGCAGCCAAGGCGAGGGGGCTGGCACTGAAGCTTTCTTT.